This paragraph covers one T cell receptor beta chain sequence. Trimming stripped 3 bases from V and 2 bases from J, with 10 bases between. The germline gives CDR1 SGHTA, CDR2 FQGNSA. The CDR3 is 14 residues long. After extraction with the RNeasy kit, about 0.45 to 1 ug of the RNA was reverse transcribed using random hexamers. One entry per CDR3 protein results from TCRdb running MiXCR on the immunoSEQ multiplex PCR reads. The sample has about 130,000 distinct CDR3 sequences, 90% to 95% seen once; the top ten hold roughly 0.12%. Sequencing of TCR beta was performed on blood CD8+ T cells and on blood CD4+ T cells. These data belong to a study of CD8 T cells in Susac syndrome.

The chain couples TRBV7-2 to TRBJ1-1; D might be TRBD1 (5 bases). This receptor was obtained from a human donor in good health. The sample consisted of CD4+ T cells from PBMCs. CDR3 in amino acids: CASSFRTLNTEAFF. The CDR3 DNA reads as TGTGCCAGCAGCTTCCGGACACTCAACACTGAAGCTTTCTTT.